Listed here are 18 T cell receptor beta chains from one sample, sequenced in a study of blood T cell repertoires in COVID-19. This table comes from immunoSEQ multiplex PCR, and its TCRdb copy is limited to in-frame clones, with some not included. Among approximately 300,000 clones listed, approximately 90% were seen once. Specimen: PBMCs or T cells enriched from blood (not recorded which). All receptors come from a woman aged 18-29 years who had recovered from COVID-19.

The rearrangement links TRBV19 to TRBJ2-1, with 10 bases lining up with TRBD2. Per germline, CDR1 LNHDA and CDR2 SQIVND (reference sequence). This CDR3 is built from 14 residues. Trimming took 5 bases from V and 7 from J; bases not matched to a gene: 5. In nucleotides, the CDR3 is TGTGCCAGTAGTGTTCGAGCGGGAGGGAATGAGCAGTTCTTC. This translates into CASSVRAGGNEQFF.

The chain combines TRBV7-3 with TRBJ2-1; D may be TRBD2 (5 bases). V lost 5 bases and J lost 0, with 11 bases in between. Germline-derived CDR1 and CDR2 are SGHTA and FQGTGA. CDR3 length equals 15 residues. In nucleotides, the CDR3 is TGTGCCAGCAGCCTCACTAGGAGCTCCTACAATGAGCAGTTCTTC. Its protein product is CASSLTRSSYNEQFF.

The gene calls are TRBV24-1 and TRBJ2-1; D perhaps matches TRBD1 (6 bases). CDR1 and CDR2 (germline): KGHDR, SFDVKD. The CDR3 runs 16 residues. V was clipped by 1 base and J by 6 bases, with 15 bases between them. The CDR3 spells CATSDFNRAFGNEQFF. The CDR3 DNA reads TGTGCCACCAGTGATTTTAACAGGGCATTCGGCAATGAGCAGTTCTTC.

V is TRBV9 and J is TRBJ2-3; 10 bases match TRBD1. The junction had 7 bases not matched to a gene; V was cut back by 3 bases and J by 3 bases. The germline V gene has CDR1 SGDLS and CDR2 YYNGEE. There are 16 residues in the CDR3. The DNA of the CDR3 is TGTGCCAGCAGCGAGACAGGGGGCTACGAGACAGATACGCAGTATTTT. Translating it yields CASSETGGYETDTQYF. The variable domain in full, completed from reference TRBV9 and TRBJ2-3, reads DSGVTQTPKHLITATGQRVTLRCSPRSGDLSVYWYQQSLDQGLQFLIQYYNGEERAKGNILERFSAQQFPDLHSELNLSSLELGDSALYFCASSETGGYETDTQYFGPGTRLTVL.

The V and J genes are TRBV6-1 and TRBJ1-5, with 8 bases fitting TRBD1. The V gene end was trimmed by 4 bases and the J gene end by 1 base; junction bases not matched to a gene: 6. CDR1 MNHNS and CDR2 SASEGT come from the germline V gene. This CDR3 comprises 16 residues. The CDR3 protein is CASSAQGAVSNQPQHF. The CDR3 DNA is TGTGCCAGCAGTGCTCAGGGGGCTGTGAGCAATCAGCCCCAGCATTTT.

The chain employs TRBV19 and TRBJ1-5, with D possibly being TRBD1 (5 bases). Per the germline V gene, CDR1 is LNHDA and CDR2 is SQIVND (reference sequence). V was shortened by 2 bases and J by 2 bases, with 13 bases between the two germline ends. The CDR3 is made up of 16 amino acids. CDR3 sequence (DNA): TGTGCCAGTAGTATATTGGGGGGGGTACGCAATCAGCCCCAGCATTTT. Amino acid sequence: CASSILGGVRNQPQHF.

V usage is TRBV19 and J usage is TRBJ1-1; D is possibly TRBD1 (5 bases). The germline V gene has CDR1 LNHDA and CDR2 SQIVND (reference sequence). The CDR3 length is 16 residues. Trimming cost V 8 bases and J 1 base, with 20 bases left between them. CDR3 DNA: TGTGCCAGTTCGGGGGTTGCCGCAGGCTGGAACACTGAAGCTTTCTTT. Its protein is CASSGVAAGWNTEAFF.

This chain uses TRBV27 with TRBJ1-5; the D gene is possibly TRBD1 (5 bases). Germline V CDR1 and CDR2: MNHEY, SMNVEV (reference sequence). The CDR3 sequence is 15 residues long. The ends were cut back, 2 bases at V and 3 bases at J, with 11 bases in the middle. CDR3 nucleotide sequence: TGTGCCAGCAGTTTAACCGGGGGGATCAATCAGCCCCAGCATTTT. Translated, it gives CASSLTGGINQPQHF.

The V and J genes are TRBV3-1 (or the pseudogene TRBV3-2) and TRBJ2-7; tentative D call: TRBD1 (6 bases). This CDR3 has 15 residues. V was pared by 5 bases and J by 0 bases, with 14 bases between. From germline, CDR1 is LGHDT and CDR2 YNNKEL (reference sequence). Here the CDR3 reads CASSIRGGSSYEQYF. The CDR3 nucleotides are TGTGCCAGCAGCATCCGAGGGGGTAGCTCCTACGAGCAGTACTTC.

This clone was detected only a few times. The chain has TRBV7-8 and TRBJ1-2; D not certain. This CDR3 has 15 amino acids. Germline values: CDR1 SGHVS, CDR2 FQNEAQ. Between the trimmed V and J ends, which lost 5 bases and 2 bases, there was a span of 15 bases. The CDR3 region has the DNA TGTGCCAGCAGCCCTTGGGAGGGCGGGAACTATGGCTACACCTTC. It encodes CASSPWEGGNYGYTF.

The J gene is TRBJ1-1, the V gene TRBV19; maybe TRBD1 (5 bases). The germline V gene has CDR1 LNHDA and CDR2 SQIVND (reference sequence). This CDR3 has 13 residues. The V gene lost 3 bases and the J gene lost 9 bases, with 14 bases spanning the gap. For the CDR3, the DNA is TGTGCCAGTAGTATTAATGCGGCAGGGAAAGCTTTCTTT. This codes for CASSINAAGKAFF.

V and J are TRBV18 and TRBJ2-1, with 7 bases aligning to TRBD1. The junction had 6 bases not matched to a gene; V was cut back by 5 bases and J by 2 bases. The CDR3 spans 15 residues. Germline loops: CDR1 KGHSH, CDR2 LQKENI. The CDR3 region has the DNA TGTGCCAGCTCATCAGACAGGGCCGCCTACAATGAGCAGTTCTTC. Its protein is CASSSDRAAYNEQFF.

The chain joins TRBV7-9 to TRBJ1-1, with D uncertain. The CDR3 loop spans 15 amino acids. The ends were cut back, 5 bases at V and 0 bases at J, with 13 bases in the middle. The germline gives CDR1 SEHNR, CDR2 FQNEAQ (reference sequence). Here the CDR3 reads CASSPLTPLNTEAFF. CDR3 DNA sequence: TGTGCCAGCAGCCCACTAACTCCCCTGAACACTGAAGCTTTCTTT.

The chain has TRBV9 and TRBJ2-1; no definite D call. Trimming left V 0 bases short and J 7 bases short, with 20 bases between. Germline values: CDR1 SGDLS, CDR2 YYNGEE. The CDR3 consists of 17 residues. The CDR3 sequence: CASSVGARTPKTNEQFF. In DNA, the CDR3 is TGTGCCAGCAGCGTAGGGGCTCGCACCCCCAAGACAAATGAGCAGTTCTTC.

The V call is TRBV29-1, the J call TRBJ1-1, with D possibly being TRBD1 (5 bases). Trimming stripped 0 bases from V and 4 bases from J, with 12 bases between. The CDR3 length is 14 residues. Germline CDR1 is SQVTM and CDR2 is ANQGSEA. CDR3 sequence (DNA): TGCAGCGTTGAAGAAAGGGGTTGGGGCACTGAAGCTTTCTTT. Encoded protein: CSVEERGWGTEAFF.

The V and J genes are TRBV11-2 and TRBJ1-5, with 9 bases lining up with TRBD1. The CDR3 has 15 amino acids. V lost 1 base and J lost 6; bases outside the gene matches: 4. Germline V gene lookup returns CDR1 SGHAT and CDR2 FQNNGV. The CDR3 DNA reads TGTGCCAGCAGCTTAGGGACAGGGGTGGGTCAGCCCCAGCATTTT. Encoded protein: CASSLGTGVGQPQHF.

This sequence joins TRBV7-6 and TRBJ1-2, with unresolved D. Germline CDR1 reads SGHVS; CDR2 reads FNYEAQ. V gave up 1 base and J gave up 4 bases, with 13 bases separating them. The CDR3 totals 15 residues. In nucleotides, the CDR3 is TGTGCCAGCAGCTTAGGGCAGATTAACGCCTATGGCTACACCTTC. Amino acid sequence: CASSLGQINAYGYTF.

This chain links TRBV29-1 with TRBJ2-3; D gene ambiguous. In germline, CDR1 is SQVTM, CDR2 ANQGSEA. V lost 6 bases, J lost 8 bases, and 9 bases lay in between. CDR3 length: 10 residues. The chain's CDR3 is CSVVRSTQYF. The CDR3 coding sequence is TGCAGCGTGGTTCGGAGTACGCAGTATTTT.